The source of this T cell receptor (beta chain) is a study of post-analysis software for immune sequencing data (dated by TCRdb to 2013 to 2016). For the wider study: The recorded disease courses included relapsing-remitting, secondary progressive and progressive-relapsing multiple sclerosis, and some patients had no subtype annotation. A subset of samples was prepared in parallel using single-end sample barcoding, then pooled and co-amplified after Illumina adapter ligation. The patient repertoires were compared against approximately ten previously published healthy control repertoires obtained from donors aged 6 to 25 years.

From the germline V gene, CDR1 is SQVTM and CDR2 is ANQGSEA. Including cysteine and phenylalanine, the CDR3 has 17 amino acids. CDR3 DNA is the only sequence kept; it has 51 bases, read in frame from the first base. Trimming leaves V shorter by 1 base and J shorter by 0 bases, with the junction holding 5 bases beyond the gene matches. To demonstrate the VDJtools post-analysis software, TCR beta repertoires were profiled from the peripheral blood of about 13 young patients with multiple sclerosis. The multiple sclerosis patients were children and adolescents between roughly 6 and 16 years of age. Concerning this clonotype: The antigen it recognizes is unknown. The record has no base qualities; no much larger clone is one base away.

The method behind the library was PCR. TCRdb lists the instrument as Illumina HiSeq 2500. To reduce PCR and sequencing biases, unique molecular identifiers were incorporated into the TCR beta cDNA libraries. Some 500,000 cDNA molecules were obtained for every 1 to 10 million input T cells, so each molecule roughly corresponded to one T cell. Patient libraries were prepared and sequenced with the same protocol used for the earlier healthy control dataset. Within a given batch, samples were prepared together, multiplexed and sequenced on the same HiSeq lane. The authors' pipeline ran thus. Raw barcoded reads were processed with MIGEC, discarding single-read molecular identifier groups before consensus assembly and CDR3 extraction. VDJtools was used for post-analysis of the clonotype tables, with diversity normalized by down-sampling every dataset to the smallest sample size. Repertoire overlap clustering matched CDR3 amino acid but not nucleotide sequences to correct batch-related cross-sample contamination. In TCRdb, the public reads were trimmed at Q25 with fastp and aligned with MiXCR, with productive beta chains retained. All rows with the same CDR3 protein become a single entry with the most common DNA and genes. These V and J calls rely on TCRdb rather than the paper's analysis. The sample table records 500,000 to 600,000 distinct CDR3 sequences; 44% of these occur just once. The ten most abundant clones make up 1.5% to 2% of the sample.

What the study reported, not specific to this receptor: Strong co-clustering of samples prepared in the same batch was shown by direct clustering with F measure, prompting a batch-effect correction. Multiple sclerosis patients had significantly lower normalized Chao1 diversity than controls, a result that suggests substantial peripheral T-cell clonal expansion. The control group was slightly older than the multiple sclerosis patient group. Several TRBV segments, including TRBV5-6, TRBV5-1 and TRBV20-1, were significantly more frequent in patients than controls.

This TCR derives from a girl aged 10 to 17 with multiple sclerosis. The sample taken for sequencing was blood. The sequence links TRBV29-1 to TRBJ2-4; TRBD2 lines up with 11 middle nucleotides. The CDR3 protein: CSVEGLAGGLAKNIQYF. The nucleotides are TGCAGCGTTGAAGGGCTAGCGGGGGGACTAGCCAAAAACATTCAGTACTTC.